Listed below are T cell receptor beta chains from one sample, sequenced in a study of cytomegalovirus exposure and HLA in healthy donors. Profiling relied on immunoSEQ multiplex PCR, and the TCRdb table lists in-frame clones only, not all of them. The table records some 90,000 clones, almost 80% of them present only once. The specimen sequenced was PBMCs. The origin of the receptors is a female donor in good health and CMV-seronegative. CDR3s include the opening cysteine and the closing phenylalanine or tryptophan. D genes are given only for firm matches. For some rows the clone size is stated as once, few or many, or as a class when expanded; others skip it.

TRBV28	-	TRBJ1-2	TRBD1	TGTGCCAGCAGGGCACCGGACAGGGTTGGCTACACCTTC	CASRAPDRVGYTF
TRBV19	-	TRBJ1-1	TRBD1	TGTGCCAGTAGTAGGACAGGGGGGGACACTGAAGCTTTCTTT	CASSRTGGDTEAFF
TRBV5-1	few	TRBJ1-1	TRBD1	TGCGCCAGCAGCCGACAGGGGGTAGGCACTGAAGCTTTCTTT	CASSRQGVGTEAFF
TRBV30	-	TRBJ2-2	TRBD2	TGTGCCGGCTATCCGGGACTAGCGGGGGTTACCGGGGAGCTGTTTTTT	CAGYPGLAGVTGELFF
TRBV6-5	-	TRBJ1-3	-	TGTGCCAGCAGTGCTATGGACAGCCTTGGAAACACCATATATTTT	CASSAMDSLGNTIYF
TRBV30	few	TRBJ2-1	-	TGTGCCTGGAATCAGGGGACCTCCTACAATGAGCAGTTCTTC	CAWNQGTSYNEQFF
TRBV11-2	few	TRBJ1-3	TRBD1	TGTGCCAGCAGCTCGATTGGGACAGCTGGAAACACCATATATTTT	CASSSIGTAGNTIYF
TRBV10-3	-	TRBJ2-7	TRBD2	TGTGCCATCAGTGCTAGCGGGAACTCCTACGAGCAGTACTTC	CAISASGNSYEQYF
TRBV2	-	TRBJ2-6	TRBD1	TGTGCCAGCAGTGAAAGAGGGACAGGGGTAATATCTGGGGCCAACGTCCTGACTTTC	CASSERGTGVISGANVLTF
TRBV6-1	-	TRBJ2-1	TRBD2	TGTGCCAGCAGTGGCGGGGGGCATGACAATGAGCAGTTCTTC	CASSGGGHDNEQFF
TRBV21-1	-	TRBJ2-7	-	TGTGCCAGCACTGCCCCGACTAGCGGGAAAACCTACGAGCAGTACTTC	CASTAPTSGKTYEQYF
TRBV28	few	TRBJ2-2	TRBD1	TGTGCCAGCAGTTCCGAGGGACAGGGGATCGGGGAGCTGTTTTTT	CASSSEGQGIGELFF
TRBV7-6	-	TRBJ2-5	-	TGTGCCAGCAGCTTTTTTCCGGGGGAGCAGTACTTC	CASSFFPGEQYF
TRBV4-1	-	TRBJ2-1	-	TGCGCCAGCAGCCAAGATTTTCCGGGGTCGCATGAGCAGTTCTTC	CASSQDFPGSHEQFF
TRBV7-6	-	TRBJ2-2	-	TGTGCCAGCAGCTTAGGACAGAACACCGGGGAGCTGTTTTTT	CASSLGQNTGELFF
TRBV27	-	TRBJ2-7	TRBD2	TGTGCCAGCAGTTTGGGGACTAGCGGGGGGGAGCAGTACTTC	CASSLGTSGGEQYF
TRBV4-2	-	TRBJ1-5	-	TGTGCCAGCAGCCAAGATAGGACACTTGATAGCAATCAGCCCCAGCATTTT	CASSQDRTLDSNQPQHF
TRBV7-2	-	TRBJ1-5	TRBD1	TGTGCCAGCAGCCACCGGACAGGGTACAGCAATCAGCCCCAGCATTTT	CASSHRTGYSNQPQHF
TRBV27	-	TRBJ2-3	TRBD2	TGTGCCAGCAGTTCCGGCGGGAGAACCACAGATACGCAGTATTTT	CASSSGGRTTDTQYF
TRBV5-1	few	TRBJ1-1	-	TGCGCCAGCAGCTTACGGAGGGGCATGAACACTGAAGCTTTCTTT	CASSLRRGMNTEAFF
TRBV19	-	TRBJ2-3	-	TGTGCCAGTAGTATGGGACTGCGCACAGATACGCAGTATTTT	CASSMGLRTDTQYF
TRBV9	-	TRBJ2-5	-	TGTGCCAGCAGCGAACCCGGAGGCCAAGAGACCCAGTACTTC	CASSEPGGQETQYF
TRBV7-8	-	TRBJ2-7	-	TGTGCCAGCAGCCACGGTCAGGGCGGCCTATACGAGCAGTACTTC	CASSHGQGGLYEQYF
TRBV10-2	-	TRBJ2-7	-	TGCGCCAGCAGTGAGTCGGCTTCTCTCTCCTACGAGCAGTACTTC	CASSESASLSYEQYF
TRBV6-5	few	TRBJ1-5	-	TGTGCCAGCAGTACAGTCCAGGGCCCCCAGCATTTT	CASSTVQGPQHF
TRBV6-5	-	TRBJ1-5	TRBD1	TGTGCCAGCAGTCCGGGACAGGGTTTTCGTCAGCCCCAGCATTTT	CASSPGQGFRQPQHF
TRBV28	-	TRBJ1-1	-	TGTGCCAGCAGTTTAGGTATCCTCGGTGAAGCTTTCTTT	CASSLGILGEAFF
TRBV6-5	-	TRBJ2-5	TRBD2	TGTGCCAGCAGTTACTCGGGCGGGGGGCAGGGGACCCAGTACTTC	CASSYSGGGQGTQYF
TRBV10-3	once	TRBJ1-5	TRBD1	TGTGCCATCAGTGCCGAGGGGGCAGGCAATCAGCCCCAGCATTTT	CAISAEGAGNQPQHF
TRBV25-1	-	TRBJ2-1	-	TGTGCCAGCAGTGAACGGGGGGCAACCTACAATGAGCAGTTCTTC	CASSERGATYNEQFF
TRBV7-6	-	TRBJ1-1	-	TGTGCCAGCAGCCCCGGGCAGCGGATCACTGAAGCTTTCTTT	CASSPGQRITEAFF
TRBV5-8	-	TRBJ2-2	TRBD1	TGTGCCAGCAGCCCCGGACAGGGGGATTATGGCGGGGAGCTGTTTTTT	CASSPGQGDYGGELFF
TRBV7-9	-	TRBJ2-1	-	TGTGCCAGCAGCTTAGATCCCAGAGAGCAGTTCTTC	CASSLDPREQFF
TRBV15	-	TRBJ2-7	-	TGTGCCACCAGCGCCATGCGCCGGGGCGAGCAGTACTTC	CATSAMRRGEQYF
TRBV2	-	TRBJ1-4	-	TGTGCCAGCATGAACAGGTTTAATGAAAAACTGTTTTTT	CASMNRFNEKLFF
TRBV6-1	once	TRBJ2-5	TRBD1	TGTGCCAGCAGCCGACGGACAGGGCTCCAAGAGACCCAGTACTTC	CASSRRTGLQETQYF
TRBV28	-	TRBJ1-6	TRBD1	TGTGCCAGCAGAGTGACAGGGGGCCGGTCACCCCTCCACTTT	CASRVTGGRSPLHF
TRBV9	-	TRBJ2-2	-	TGTGCCAGCAGCGTGCAGGGTTCTCCCGGGGAGCTGTTTTTT	CASSVQGSPGELFF
TRBV2	-	TRBJ1-2	-	TGTGCCAGCACATGGATTCGGCTCTCAGGGAGGGATGGCTACACCTTC	CASTWIRLSGRDGYTF
TRBV7-2	-	TRBJ1-4	TRBD1	TGTGCCAGCAGCTGGCGTGGGACAGCCAATGAAAAACTGTTTTTT	CASSWRGTANEKLFF
TRBV27	-	TRBJ2-6	TRBD2	TGTGCCAGCAGTTTAACCGGGGGGTTTTCCTCTGGGGCCAACGTCCTGACTTTC	CASSLTGGFSSGANVLTF
TRBV4-1	-	TRBJ2-5	-	TGCGCCAGCAGCCAAGAGAGGGCTAGCGAAGAGACCCAGTACTTC	CASSQERASEETQYF
TRBV5-4	-	TRBJ2-3	-	TGTGCCAGCAGCTTGGAACGGAGCACAGATACGCAGTATTTT	CASSLERSTDTQYF
TRBV29-1	-	TRBJ1-5	-	TGCAGCGTTGACTTGGGGGGAGGTCAGCCCCAGCATTTT	CSVDLGGGQPQHF
TRBV4-3	-	TRBJ2-3	TRBD2	TGCGCCAGCAGCCCAGCGGGGAGCACAGATACGCAGTATTTT	CASSPAGSTDTQYF
TRBV6-4	-	TRBJ2-3	TRBD2	TGTGCCAGCAGTGACCGAGTAATGGCTAGCGGGAGAACAGATACGCAGTATTTT	CASSDRVMASGRTDTQYF
TRBV5-4	-	TRBJ1-1	-	TGTGCCAGCAGCTCCTCGAAGGGGGTGAACACTGAAGCTTTCTTT	CASSSSKGVNTEAFF
TRBV2	-	TRBJ1-1	-	TGTGCCAGCAGTGAATCTCAGGGATGGAACACTGAAGCTTTCTTT	CASSESQGWNTEAFF
TRBV15	-	TRBJ2-5	TRBD1	TGTGCCACCAGCAGGACAGGGGGCTCGGAGACCCAGTACTTC	CATSRTGGSETQYF
TRBV9	-	TRBJ2-3	-	TGTGCCAGCAGCCGTTCACAAGATACGCAGTATTTT	CASSRSQDTQYF